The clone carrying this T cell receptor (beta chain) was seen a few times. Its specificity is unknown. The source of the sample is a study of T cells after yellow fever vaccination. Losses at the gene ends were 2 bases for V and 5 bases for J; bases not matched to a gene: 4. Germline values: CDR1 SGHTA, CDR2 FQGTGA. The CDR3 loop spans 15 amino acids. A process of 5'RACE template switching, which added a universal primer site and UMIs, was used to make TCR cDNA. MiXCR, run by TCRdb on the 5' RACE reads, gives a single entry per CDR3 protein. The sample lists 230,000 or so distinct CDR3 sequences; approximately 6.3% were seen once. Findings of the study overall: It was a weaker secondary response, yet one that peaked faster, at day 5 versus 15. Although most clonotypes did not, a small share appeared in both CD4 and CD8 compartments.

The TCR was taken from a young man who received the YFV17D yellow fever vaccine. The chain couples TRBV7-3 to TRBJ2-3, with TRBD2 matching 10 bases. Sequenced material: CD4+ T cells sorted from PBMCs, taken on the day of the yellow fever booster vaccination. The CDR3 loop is CASSLLAGVGDTQYF. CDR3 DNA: TGTGCCAGCAGCTTACTAGCGGGAGTAGGAGATACGCAGTATTTT.